The clone carrying this TCR beta chain was recorded at least ten times. The time point denotes: newly diagnosed GD, antithyroid drugs for less than 3 months. PBMC-extracted RNA yielded the TCR library. This specimen comes from a study of regulatory T cells in long-lasting Graves disease. Library construction for TCR beta used iRepertoire HTBI primers and Arm-PCR of CDR3 regions. TCRdb analysed the multiplex PCR reads with MiXCR anew, one entry per CDR3 protein. The sample contains under 250,000 distinct CDR3 sequences, 20% to 25% of which appear only once. This specimen was peripheral blood mononuclear cells (PBMCs), taken at new diagnosis, from a patient treated with antithyroid drugs. This clonotype was obtained from a female donor with Graves disease.

CDR3 amino acids: CATSYGTDYEQYF. The CDR3, as DNA: TGTGCCACCAGCTACGGGACGGATTACGAGCAGTACTTC. This chain uses TRBV24-1 with TRBJ2-7; either TRBD1 or TRBD2 may fit D (5 bases each). V lost 7 bases and J 4 bases, leaving 13 bases between the germline ends. CDR1 KGHDR and CDR2 SFDVKD come from the germline V gene. CDR3 length: 13 residues.